The T cell receptor beta chain described here comes from a study of shared clonotypes between healthy human individuals. General study findings and limits: Naive subsets generally exceeded memory subsets in estimated richness.

Sequenced by immunoSEQ multiplex PCR; TCRdb stores in-frame clones only, minus some. The sample lists 2.3 million or so clones, 93% occurring once. The CDR3 is 15 amino acids. CDR1 is MDHEN, CDR2 SYDVKM, per germline. V gave up 3 bases and J gave up 1 base; unmatched junction bases: 5. This clone has a single count. Its cognate antigen is unknown. The sequencing sample was made of naive CD4+ T cells from PBMCs. Subset here: CD45RA+ positively selected. The source is a man younger than 35 in good health. Some clones in this sample may be carry-over from other donors' samples. J is TRBJ1-1 and V is TRBV28; 7 bases match TRBD1. CDR3 residues: CASSFIRTGNTEAFF. DNA of the CDR3: TGTGCCAGCAGTTTTATCCGGACAGGGAACACTGAAGCTTTCTTT.